This T cell receptor (beta chain) was documented in a study of technical replicates of blood from four donors. CDR1 ENHRY and CDR2 SYGVKD come from the germline V gene. This CDR3 comprises 15 residues. Trimming took 2 bases from V and 4 from J, leaving 11 bases between them. Some clones are missing from TCRdb's copy, which holds only in-frame ones; the method was immunoSEQ multiplex PCR. The data hold around 74,000 clones, with 80% to 90% observed a single time. This chain uses TRBV10-3 with TRBJ2-2; D is ambiguous. What was sequenced was PBMCs. This receptor was taken from a human donor in good health. Some clones in this sample may be carry-over from other donors' samples. CDR3 sequence: CAISEALDLTGELFF. CDR3 coding DNA: TGTGCCATCAGTGAGGCCCTAGACCTCACCGGGGAGCTGTTTTTT.